This TCR beta chain was sequenced for a study of shared clonotypes between healthy human individuals. In the study overall: Every donor yielded three CD4 naive, three CD4 memory, two CD8 naive and one CD8 memory plate. Study-level points and caveats: Deeper or shallower sequencing was expected to change how clonotypes are shared among donors.

The study separated CD4+ cells into CD45RA+ naive and CD45RA-negative memory subsets. As for this clone: Antigen unknown.

In the sorted-subset replicate PCRs, 200 ng DNA, roughly 30,000 T cell genomes, was used. TCRdb keeps only in-frame clones here, not all; method: immunoSEQ multiplex PCR. There are more than 1 million clones in the sample; more than 75% occur only once, and 0.52% lies in the top ten. Per the germline V gene, CDR1 is MDHEN and CDR2 is SYDVKM. The CDR3 loop spans 14 amino acids. Trimming stripped 7 bases from V and 3 bases from J, with 13 bases between. The source of this sequence is a man aged 18 to 29 in good health. Some clones in this sample may be carry-over from other donors' samples. Sample: memory CD4+ T cells from PBMCs. Subset denoted: CD45RA-negative fraction. The chain uses TRBV28 and TRBJ1-5; the D gene is possibly TRBD1 (5 bases). CDR3 bases: TGTGCCAGCACTATCAGGGTCACCAATCAGCCCCAGCATTTT. As protein: CASTIRVTNQPQHF. The full variable domain, rest sourced from reference TRBV28 and TRBJ1-5, is DVKVTQSSRYLVKRTGEKVFLECVQDMDHENMFWYRQDPGLGLRLIYFSYDVKMKEKGDIPEGYSVSREKKERFSLILESASTNQTSMYLCASTIRVTNQPQHFGDGTRLSIL.